Presented here are 24 T cell receptor beta chains from one specimen sequenced in a study of post-analysis software for immune sequencing data. General study results and limits: Several TRBV segments, TRBV5-6, TRBV5-1 and TRBV20-1 among them, were found more frequent in patients than controls.

Unique molecular identifiers were carried by the TCR beta cDNA libraries. TCRdb used MiXCR to reprocess the PCR reads, holding one entry per CDR3 protein. The sample includes around 190,000 distinct CDR3 sequences, 29% seen only once; the top ten take 3% to 4%. The antigens these receptors bind are not known. Sequencing was done on a sample of blood. All receptors come from a girl aged 2-17 years with multiple sclerosis.

This clonotype has a handful of counts. The gene calls are TRBV29-1 and TRBJ2-1; 9 nucleotides line up with TRBD2. Germline assignment: CDR1 SQVTM and CDR2 ANQGSEA. The CDR3 runs 14 residues. Trimming took 6 bases from V and 4 from J; bases not matched to a gene: 7. As DNA, the CDR3 is TGCAGCGTACGACTAGCGGTTAAATACAATGAGCAGTTCTTC. It translates to CSVRLAVKYNEQFF.

The chain employs TRBV5-1 and TRBJ1-2; possibly TRBD1 for D (6 bases). This CDR3 spans 13 amino acids. The germline gives CDR1 SGHRS, CDR2 YFSETQ. Trimming removed 2 bases at V and 4 bases at J, with 9 bases between. The CDR3 DNA reads as TGCGCCAGCAGCTTTACAGGGATCTATGGCTACACCTTC. It specifies CASSFTGIYGYTF.

A remark on this clonotype: This clone may be a read error of a much larger clone one base away. The CDR3 carries no conserved terminal phenylalanine or tryptophan, so it likely arises from a read error. The chain uses TRBV3-1 and TRBJ2-1; D is possibly TRBD2 (6 bases). This CDR3 is 15 amino acids long. V dropped 1 base and J dropped 5 bases, with 12 bases sitting between them. Germline V gene lookup returns CDR1 LGHDT and CDR2 YNNKEL (reference sequence). The chain's CDR3 is CASSQAGVEDNEQFS. The CDR3 DNA is TGTGCCAGCAGCCAAGCGGGAGTTGAAGACAATGAGCAGTTCTCC.

Only one count was recorded for this clonotype. The chain is built from TRBV7-6 and TRBJ1-2; 8 bases align to TRBD1. Germline CDR1 reads SGHVS; CDR2 reads FNYEAQ. The ends lost 6 bases at V and 5 bases at J; junction bases unmatched: 14. The CDR3 totals 16 residues. The CDR3 is CASRPDRARGRYGYTF. CDR3 in DNA: TGTGCCAGCAGACCCGACCGGGCCAGGGGGCGATATGGCTACACCTTC.

The chain recombines TRBV20-1 with TRBJ2-7, with TRBD1 as a possible D gene (6 bases). V gave up 1 base and J gave up 1 base, with 14 bases separating them. This CDR3 contains 15 residues. Germline-derived CDR1 and CDR2 are DFQATT and SNEGSKA (reference sequence). In DNA, the CDR3 is TGCAGTGCTAGAGGGGGACATCCCGTATCCTACGAGCAGTACTTC. This encodes CSARGGHPVSYEQYF.

This chain joins TRBV19 and TRBJ2-5; the D is unclear. The CDR3 has 12 residues. The V gene's germline CDR1 is LNHDA and CDR2 SQIVND (reference sequence). The ends were cut back, 5 bases at V and 5 bases at J, with 9 bases in the middle. The CDR3 sequence is CASSSGWETQYF. The CDR3 region has the DNA TGTGCCAGTAGTTCGGGTTGGGAGACCCAGTACTTC.

Ten or more counts support this clonotype. The chain is built from TRBV6-5 and TRBJ2-5; 14 nucleotides align to TRBD2. CDR1 is MNHEY, CDR2 SVGAGI, per germline. CDR3 size: 14 residues. The V segment lost 5 bases and the J segment 11 bases; nucleotides outside the gene matches: 7. In nucleotides, the CDR3 is TGTGCCAGCAGTCAGGGACTAGCGGGAGAGGGGCAGTACTTC. Translated: CASSQGLAGEGQYF.

This clonotype was seen many times. The J gene is TRBJ2-7, the V gene TRBV27; D perhaps matches TRBD1 (5 bases). V dropped 4 bases and J dropped 0 bases, with 10 bases sitting between them. The CDR3 is 14 residues long. In germline, CDR1 is MNHEY, CDR2 SMNVEV (reference sequence). Here the CDR3 reads CASSYGASSYEQYF. The DNA of the CDR3 is TGTGCCAGCAGTTATGGGGCCAGCTCCTACGAGCAGTACTTC.

The chain joins TRBV15 to TRBJ2-7; possible D gene TRBD2, 6 bases. The V gene lost 3 bases and the J gene lost 10 bases, with 22 bases spanning the gap. CDR1 is LNHNV, CDR2 YYDKDF, per germline (reference sequence). The CDR3 runs 15 residues. The CDR3 region is CATSRGLSAGEAQYF. The CDR3 region has the DNA TGTGCCACCAGCAGGGGACTTTCGGCTGGAGAGGCCCAGTACTTC.

This chain uses TRBV11-2 with TRBJ2-2; TRBD2 might be the D (5 bases). Germline CDR1 SGHAT, CDR2 FQNNGV. This CDR3 is 16 amino acids long. V gave up 0 bases and J gave up 6 bases, with 14 bases separating them. The CDR3 DNA is TGTGCCAGCAGCTTAGATGCTAGCCCTGGCTCCGGGGAGCTGTTTTTT. As protein: CASSLDASPGSGELFF.

This clonotype was picked up a small number of times. In nucleotides, the CDR3 is TGTGCCAGCTCACCAATGGGACTAGCGGGTAGGCAACGAACCTACGAGCAGTACTTC. Translated: CASSPMGLAGRQRTYEQYF. The J gene is TRBJ2-7, the V gene TRBV18; the match to TRBD2 covers 12 bases. Unmatched junction bases numbered 13, after V lost 2 bases and J lost 2 bases. The CDR3 is 19 residues long. Germline CDR1 KGHSH, CDR2 LQKENI.

This clonotype appeared a single time. The genes are TRBV4-1 and TRBJ2-7, with 8 bases aligning to TRBD2. The germline gives CDR1 MGHRA, CDR2 YSYEKL. This CDR3 is 17 amino acids long. The trim removed 3 bases at V and 7 bases at J, leaving 17 bases unmatched. The CDR3 is CASSHPFRGGSYNEQYF. DNA for the CDR3: TGCGCCAGCAGCCACCCTTTTCGGGGGGGCTCCTACAATGAGCAGTACTTC.

The chain links TRBV6-5 to TRBJ1-2, with a possible D match to TRBD1 (6 bases). The CDR3 has 14 residues. Deletions cut 0 bases from V and 6 bases from J, with 11 bases between. Looked up from germline, CDR1 is MNHEY and CDR2 is SVGAGI. CDR3: CASSYSEGEDGYTF. The CDR3 coding sequence is TGTGCCAGCAGTTACTCAGAGGGGGAAGATGGCTACACCTTC.

As regards this clonotype: This may come from a read error, since a much larger clone is one base off. This chain connects TRBV4-1 to TRBJ2-7; D possibly corresponds to TRBD2 (5 bases). In germline, CDR1 is MGHRA, CDR2 YSYEKL. The CDR3 sequence is 16 residues long. DNA of the CDR3: TGCGCCGGCAGCCAAGTAAGCGGCAGACTAACCTACGAGCAGTACTTC. Its protein is CAGSQVSGRLTYEQYF.

In its sample, this clonotype was seen many times. This chain uses TRBV7-8 with TRBJ2-3; TRBD2 might be the D (6 bases). V lost 2 bases and J lost 6, with 21 bases in between. Germline V gives CDR1 SGHVS, CDR2 FQNEAQ. This CDR3 has 17 residues. The CDR3 DNA follows: TGTGCCAGCAGCTTACCAGCGGGTCCCTTGTCTTGGGATACGCAGTATTTT. This sequence encodes CASSLPAGPLSWDTQYF.

The chain couples TRBV7-3 to TRBJ2-1; possible D gene TRBD2, 7 bases. CDR3 size: 15 residues. The V and J ends lost 5 bases and 5 bases respectively, with 16 bases between them. From germline, CDR1 is SGHTA and CDR2 FQGTGA. CDR3 sequence (DNA): TGTGCCAGCAGCCGGGTGGGGGGGCCCAACAATGAGCAGTTCTTC. Protein: CASSRVGGPNNEQFF.

As concerns this clonotype: A read error may produce the germline difference seen at one junction end. The rearrangement links TRBV7-9 to TRBJ1-1; TRBD1 matches 11 bases. This CDR3 region has 16 residues. The germline V gene encodes CDR1 SEHNR and CDR2 FQNEAQ (reference sequence). The DNA for the CDR3 is TGTGCCAACAGCCCCGCTGGGACAGGGGGGAACACTGAAGCTTTCTTT. This gives the protein CANSPAGTGGNTEAFF.

The V and J genes are TRBV5-1 and TRBJ1-5, with 8 bases lining up with TRBD1. Unmatched junction bases numbered 5, after V lost 5 bases and J lost 1 base. The V gene's germline CDR1 is SGHRS and CDR2 YFSETQ. This CDR3 has 15 residues. The CDR3 DNA sequence: TGCGCCAGCAGTTTTGACAGGGGAAGCAATCAGCCCCAGCATTTT. It encodes CASSFDRGSNQPQHF.

On this clonotype itself: The junction shows a germline mismatch at one end, possibly a read error. The J gene is TRBJ2-3, the V gene TRBV7-2; weak D call: TRBD1 (5 bases). The germline V gene encodes CDR1 SGHTA and CDR2 FQGNSA. The CDR3 has 15 residues. The CDR3 sequence is CTGSQASGHPDTQYF. The CDR3, as DNA: TGTACCGGCAGCCAGGCGTCAGGGCACCCAGATACGCAGTATTTT.

As regards this clonotype: A much larger clone differs from this one at a single base, so this may be a read error. The chain recombines TRBV12-3 or TRBV12-4 with TRBJ2-7, with 7 bases identical to TRBD2. The DNA end is a closer match to TRBJ2-5, so the J assignment may be wrong. This CDR3 is 14 amino acids long. The CDR3 reads CASSWGGSYGTQYF. CDR3 DNA: TGTGCCAGCAGTTGGGGGGGGAGCTATGGGACCCAGTACTTC.

A remark on this clonotype: Germline is not matched at one junction end, which may reflect a read error. The chain combines TRBV25-1 with TRBJ1-2; D is uncertain. Germline CDR1 MGHDK, CDR2 SYGVNS. The CDR3 totals 13 residues. The CDR3 sequence is CVSSEMVSRGYTF. The CDR3 nucleotides are TGTGTCAGCAGTGAAATGGTTAGCCGTGGCTACACCTTC.

The rearrangement links TRBV29-1 to TRBJ2-7, with TRBD1 identical over 8 bases. The trim removed 5 bases at V and 1 base at J, leaving 7 bases unmatched. The CDR3 has 14 amino acids. The germline V gene has CDR1 SQVTM and CDR2 ANQGSEA. CDR3 loop: CSVTRQGKSYEQYF. DNA for the CDR3: TGCAGCGTTACCCGACAGGGGAAGTCCTACGAGCAGTACTTC.

This clonotype has a count of ten or more. J is TRBJ2-3 and V is TRBV6-5, with D perhaps TRBD1 (5 bases). This CDR3 is built from 11 residues. Germline CDR1 MNHEY, CDR2 SVGAGI. Trimming took 5 bases from V and 6 from J, leaving 6 bases between them. The chain's CDR3 is CASSQGDTQYF. DNA of the CDR3: TGTGCCAGCAGTCAGGGCGATACGCAGTATTTT.

This clonotype has a handful of counts. The chain carries TRBV25-1 and TRBJ2-7, with 9 positions matching TRBD1. Trimming took 2 bases from V and 2 from J; bases not matched to a gene: 4. CDR3 length equals 15 residues. The V gene's germline CDR1 is MGHDK and CDR2 SYGVNS. In DNA, the CDR3 is TGTGCCAGCAGTGAAACGCGACAGGGGGCCTACGAGCAGTACTTC. Translating gives CASSETRQGAYEQYF.